This T cell receptor (beta chain) was identified in a study of blood T cell repertoires in COVID-19. Under the authors' procedure: Reference gene primer amplification yielded estimated nucleated cell counts. This table comes from immunoSEQ multiplex PCR, and its TCRdb copy is limited to in-frame clones, with some not included. That table is the source of V, J and clone size, and D and trimming were worked out from the DNA. The table has around 150,000 clones, roughly 84% seen once; the top ten hold about 10%. The V gene lost 0 bases and the J gene lost 3 bases, with 9 bases spanning the gap. Germline CDR1 and CDR2: SGHAT and FQNNGV. CDR3 size: 15 residues.

The chain employs TRBV11-2 and TRBJ1-5; D is perhaps TRBD1 (5 bases). The TCR comes from a woman aged 80 or older with active or convalescent COVID-19. The sequenced sample consisted of peripheral blood. In DNA form, the CDR3 reads TGTGCCAGCAGCTTAGAGGGGGGTTACAATCAGCCCCAGCATTTT. Protein product: CASSLEGGYNQPQHF.